This T cell receptor beta chain was sequenced for a study of T cell responses to AZD1222 COVID-19 vaccine. Concerning this clone: Its target is unknown.

This CDR3 has 12 amino acids. Per the germline V gene, CDR1 is GTSNPN and CDR2 is SVGIG (reference sequence). Trimming took off 2 bases at V and 6 bases at J, with 8 bases between the two ends. Profiled with immunoSEQ multiplex PCR; TCRdb holds only in-frame clones, not every one. This sample has over 90,000 clones, with around 91% found just once. Regarding the study as a whole: No day 14 peak samples; only post-peak repertoires were characterized. White British ancestry dominated among donors, who included more females, and clonal diversity was possibly underestimated.

The TCR comes from an adult in good health. This chain connects TRBV30 to TRBJ1-5; tentatively, D is TRBD1 (6 bases). This material consisted of peripheral blood, taken on day 0 of AZD1222 vaccination. CDR3 loop: CAWSRGGQPQHF. In DNA form, the CDR3 reads TGTGCCTGGAGTAGGGGGGGTCAGCCCCAGCATTTT.